Sequencing of this T cell receptor (beta chain) was carried out in a study of T cell clones after liver transplantation. Study summary: HCV positivity affected three of eight recipients; the rest lacked autoimmune or viral indications. Without induction therapy, subjects received standard immunosuppression until 12-24 months post-transplant. Samples came pre-transplant, pre-randomization before withdrawal, and post-randomization after withdrawal ended.

The assay was immunoSEQ multiplex PCR, and TCRdb's table has in-frame clones only and misses some. The sample includes some 110,000 clones, approximately 78% of them seen just once. This CDR3 is built from 16 residues. CDR1 is SGDLS and CDR2 is YYNGEE in the germline V gene. Trimming cost V 3 bases and J 4 bases; bases outside gene matches: 7. With respect to this clone: Its antigen is not identified.

General study findings and limits: Conclusions were preliminary, with small, heterogeneous patient groups.

The source material was CD4+ T cells from blood, sampled before liver transplant. The gene calls are TRBV9 and TRBJ2-1; TRBD2 matches at 10 bases. The sequence derives from a human donor who received a liver transplant. The CDR3 DNA reads TGTGCCAGCAGCGCAGGTGTAGCGGGGGGATACAATGAGCAGTTCTTC. It encodes CASSAGVAGGYNEQFF.